Described below is a single T cell receptor beta chain sequence and its context. This specimen comes from a study of blood T cell repertoires in COVID-19. Using immunoSEQ multiplex PCR, the repertoire was profiled, and TCRdb retains in-frame clones only, with some absent. The table lists about 200,000 clones, around 85% of them singletons, with around 1% in the top ten. Germline lookup yields CDR1 MDHEN and CDR2 SYDVKM. The germline V and J ends were trimmed by 2 bases and 0 bases, with 11 bases remaining between them. This CDR3 is built from 15 residues. Seattle cases were enrolled at active infection and followed longitudinally.

This TCR was sampled from a man in his fifties or sixties with COVID-19, enrolled during active disease. This chain joins TRBV28 and TRBJ2-7; maybe TRBD2 (6 bases). Sequencing was done on a sample of peripheral blood. The CDR3, as DNA: TGTGCCAGCAGTTTAAGTAGCGGAAGCTCCTACGAGCAGTACTTC. This sequence encodes CASSLSSGSSYEQYF. Together with reference TRBV28 and TRBJ2-7, the CDR3 gives the full variable domain: DVKVTQSSRYLVKRTGEKVFLECVQDMDHENMFWYRQDPGLGLRLIYFSYDVKMKEKGDIPEGYSVSREKKERFSLILESASTNQTSMYLCASSLSSGSSYEQYFGPGTRLTVT.